This TCR beta chain was identified in a study of identical twins. Study-level results: Fewer insertions were carried by abundant cord blood beta clonotypes, but none was seen in memory repertoires.

There are a few counts of this clonotype. Its matching antigen is unknown. The J segment lost 5 bases and the V segment lost 4 bases, leaving 15 bases of the junction unmatched. CDR1 SGHKS and CDR2 YYEKEE come from the germline V gene (reference sequence). This CDR3 region has 17 residues. Using its own MiXCR run on the 5' RACE reads, TCRdb lists one record per CDR3 protein. The data contain some 250,000 distinct CDR3 sequences, roughly 7.1% of them singletons. These data are also associated with another study on T cells expressing NK-cell markers. This second study notes: Among CD8+ T cells from five or six donors, dominant NKG2C+ clonotypes accounted for about 1.0-7.0%.

The chain is built from TRBV5-5 and TRBJ2-7, with 10 bases aligning to TRBD2. Material for sequencing was CD8+ T cells sorted from blood. This receptor was taken from a woman aged 18-30 years in good health. The CDR3 DNA is TGTGCCAGCAGCCGACCCGTGAGCGGGAGGGTAGTAAACGAGCAGTACTTC. It translates to CASSRPVSGRVVNEQYF.